Listed below are T cell receptor beta chains from one sample, sequenced in a study of blood T cell repertoires in COVID-19. Using immunoSEQ multiplex PCR, the repertoire was profiled, and TCRdb retains in-frame clones only, with some absent. The table has about 120,000 clones, more than 80% seen once. The sample comprised peripheral blood. The source is a woman aged 60 to 75 with COVID-19, enrolled during active disease. CDR3s include the opening cysteine and the closing phenylalanine or tryptophan. Each record gives: V gene, CDR3 protein.

TRBV28 CASSAIQGEGSAFF
TRBV24-1 CATSDPRADDRVDGETQYF
TRBV18 CASSPGEGYGYTF
TRBV6-6 CASTPSAGSVRGYTF
TRBV7-3 CASSLGLAGGTVKETQYF
TRBV3-1/TRBV3-2 CASSPPGQTNEKLFF
TRBV2 CASKRGQGQPQHF
TRBV11-1 CASSLASGPYNEQFF
TRBV11-2 CASSLDAGYQETQYF
TRBV5-6 CASSLGEETQYF
TRBV6-5 CASGRGMNTEAFF
TRBV5-1 CASSTVGTDEAFF
TRBV9 CASSAEGSTGELFF
TRBV7-9 CASSLSDRGPEVLNTEAFF
TRBV5-1 CASSWGPGVGDEQYF
TRBV2 CASSSGGSGYTF
TRBV9 CASSVKPHRGLMTNTEAFF
TRBV15 CATSSPRTYPSETFF
TRBV15 CATSRDQVGGAGELFF
TRBV7-6 CASSLRQGTTDTQYF
TRBV7-8 CASSLVSGGSTDTQYF
TRBV6-1 CASSEGTGPTWRFF
TRBV20-1 CSAEQNTEAFF
TRBV23-1 CASWGTGDIRYGYTF
TRBV5-5 CASSLNAAGEFYEQFF
TRBV27 CASSFSRTGSNSPLHF
TRBV19 CASSAGETQYF
TRBV6-6 CASSSLLLGVYEQYF
TRBV19 CASLDTAEGKLFF
TRBV3-1/TRBV3-2 CASSQAGGGNTEAFF
TRBV21-1 CASSKVNRGLGNTEAFF
TRBV5-1 CASSLAPGGLNEQYF
TRBV10-2 CASSEPGGSTEAFF
TRBV19 CASSIDPAGYTDTQYF
TRBV24-1 CATSTGARYGYTF
TRBV19 CASSIEGREPSNQPQHF
TRBV7-8 CASSTSTGFGNQPQHF
TRBV2 CARAGVANYGYTF
TRBV25-1 CASSVLIGEKLFF
TRBV3-1/TRBV3-2 CASSQGSRGRELFF
TRBV27 CASSSGLKNEKLFF
TRBV6-6 CASTDTGGNTEAFF
TRBV12-5 CASGQGQGGTYEQYF
TRBV11-2 CASSLNLYGYTF
TRBV4-1 CASTAGQPTFNEKLFF
TRBV28 CASRGGTGSGYTF
TRBV9 CASSVAGETTYEQYF